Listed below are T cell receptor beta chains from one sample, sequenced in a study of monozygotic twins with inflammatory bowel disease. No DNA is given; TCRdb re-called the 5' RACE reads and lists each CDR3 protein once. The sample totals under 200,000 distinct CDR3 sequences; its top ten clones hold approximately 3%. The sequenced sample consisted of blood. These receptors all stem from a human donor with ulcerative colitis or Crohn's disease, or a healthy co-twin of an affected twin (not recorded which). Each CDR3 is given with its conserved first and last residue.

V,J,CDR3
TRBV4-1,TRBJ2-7,CASSQEPVGTRTYEQYF
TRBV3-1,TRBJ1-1,CASSQGRSNTEAFF
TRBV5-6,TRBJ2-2,CASSRTGTRRDGELFF
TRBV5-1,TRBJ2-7,CASTKTGSYEQYF
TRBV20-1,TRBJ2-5,CSQGGLGMETQYF
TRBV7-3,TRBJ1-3,CASSLGEFGNTIYF
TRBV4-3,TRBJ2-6,CASSPSAVLSGANVLTF
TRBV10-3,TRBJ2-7,CAISIFGASHTGEQYF
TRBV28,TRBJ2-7,CASRMGTGGVGSYEQYF
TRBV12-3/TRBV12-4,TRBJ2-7,CASSFRDRGGYEQYF
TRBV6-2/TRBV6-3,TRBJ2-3,CASRIGRDWMTDTQYF
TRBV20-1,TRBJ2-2,CSARALAGTGELFF
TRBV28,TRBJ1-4,CATRDGNEKLFF
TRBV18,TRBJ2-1,CASSPELAVSYNEQFF
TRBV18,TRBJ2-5,CASSPPGRASFQETQYF
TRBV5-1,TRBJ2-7,CASSLIGPYEQYF
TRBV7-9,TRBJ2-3,CASSLAQRSTDTQYF
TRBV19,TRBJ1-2,CASAPDTSGGYTF
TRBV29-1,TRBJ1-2,CSAGTAWGYTF
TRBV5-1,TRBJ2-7,CASSLSTDEQYF
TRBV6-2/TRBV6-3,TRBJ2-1,CASSSHNAGTGFKSYNEQFF
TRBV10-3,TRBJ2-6,CAISAGGTTADSGANVLTF
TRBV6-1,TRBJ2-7,CASSALAGSLLEQYF
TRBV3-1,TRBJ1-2,CASSRDRASGYTF
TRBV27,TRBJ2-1,CASSDLRDYPQGQFF
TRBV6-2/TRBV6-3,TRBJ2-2,CASSQEHANTGELFF
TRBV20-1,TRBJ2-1,CSARGVGNNEQFF
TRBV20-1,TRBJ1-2,CSARDLLVAAGAWGGYTF
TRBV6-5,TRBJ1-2,CASSLSQDKEEGYTF
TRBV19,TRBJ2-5,CASRRGPQETQYF
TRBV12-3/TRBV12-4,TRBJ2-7,CASSRGSGRAGNEQYF
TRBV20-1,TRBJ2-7,CSATFYSGSDEQYF
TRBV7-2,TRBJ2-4,CASSLGTEPNIQYF
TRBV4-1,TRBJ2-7,CASSHLAGGYEQYF
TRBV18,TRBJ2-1,CASSPLAGTSGSHNEQFF
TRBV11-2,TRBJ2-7,CASSLDWAGEQYF
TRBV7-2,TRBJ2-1,CASSLAARGLRFINEQFF
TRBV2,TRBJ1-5,CSSTRDRNQPQHF
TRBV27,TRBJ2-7,CASSFGSYEQYF
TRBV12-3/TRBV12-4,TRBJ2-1,CASSLEAGTYNEQFF
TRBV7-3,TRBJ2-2,CASSLDRGPRSGELFF
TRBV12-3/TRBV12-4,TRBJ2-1,CASQPGQGSDEQFF
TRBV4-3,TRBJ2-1,CASSQLSGSSYNEQFF
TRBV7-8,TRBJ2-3,CASSLAWDGRRTDTQYF
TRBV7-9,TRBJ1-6,CASSLRETNSPLHF
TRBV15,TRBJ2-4,CATSPRARGENIQYF
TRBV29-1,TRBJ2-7,CSVTFIGNEQYF
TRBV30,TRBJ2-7,CAWSVRVYGEQYF
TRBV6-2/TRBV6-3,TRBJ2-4,CASSQRWGLGNIQYF